The 26 T cell receptor beta chains reported below all come from one sample, sequenced in a study of CD8+CD57+ T cells in acquired aplastic anemia. The template for TCR beta VDJ and CDR3 sequence profiling was genomic DNA. TCRdb ran MiXCR on the reads and lists one entry per CDR3 protein. The sample has some 140,000 distinct CDR3 sequences; 41% are singletons. The sequencing sample was made of sorted CD4+, CD8+, or CD8+CD57+ T cells (not recorded which) from PBMCs. These receptors were collected from a human donor in good health, serving as a control.

This clonotype was detected many times. V gene TRBV12-3 or TRBV12-4 combines with J gene TRBJ1-3; TRBD1 aligns across 7 bases. The CDR3 is made up of 14 amino acids. V dropped 6 bases and J dropped 0; count of bases not matched to a gene: 2. The DNA for the CDR3 is TGTGCCAGCAGAACAGGGGTCTCTGGAAACACCATATATTTT. Translating gives CASRTGVSGNTIYF.

The sample holds many counts of this clonotype. This chain uses TRBV6-4 with TRBJ1-2; D might be TRBD1 (5 bases). The CDR3 sequence is 14 residues long. Germline CDR1 reads MRHNA; CDR2 reads SNTAGT. The V end was cut by 6 bases, the J end by 4 bases, with 15 bases between. The CDR3 spells CASRQDSLGYGYTF. DNA of the CDR3: TGTGCCAGCAGACAGGATTCTTTGGGCTATGGCTACACCTTC.

As concerns this clonotype: As the CDR3 is not closed by the conserved phenylalanine or tryptophan, this likely results from a read error. This chain uses TRBV4-2 with TRBJ1-3, with 11 bases matching TRBD1. J gave up 1 base and V 0 bases, and 5 bases lay outside the gene matches. The germline gives CDR1 LGHNA, CDR2 YNFKEQ. This CDR3 spans 18 amino acids. CDR3 DNA sequence: TGTGCCAGCAGCCAAGACCGGACAGGGGGCCTTTCTGGAAACACCATATATTCT. The encoded protein is CASSQDRTGGLSGNTIYS.

This clonotype was observed many times. This sequence joins TRBV7-9 and TRBJ1-1, with unresolved D. This CDR3 has 13 amino acids. Trimming removed 5 bases from V and 4 bases from J, with 11 bases in between. Germline V gene data show CDR1 as SEHNR and CDR2 as FQNEAQ (reference sequence). In nucleotides, the CDR3 is TGTGCCAGCAGCACGGACGGGGTCACTGAAGCTTTCTTT. Encoded protein: CASSTDGVTEAFF.

The J gene is TRBJ2-1, the V gene TRBV11-2; 11 bases are shared with TRBD1. The CDR3 has 15 amino acids. Germline CDR1 and CDR2: SGHAT and FQNNGV. J was trimmed by 7 bases and V by 2 bases; bases with no gene match: 4. CDR3 in DNA: TGTGCCAGCAGCTTAAGGACAGGGGGCCGGAATGAGCAGTTCTTC. Encoded protein: CASSLRTGGRNEQFF.

This clonotype appeared many times. V usage is TRBV7-9 and J usage is TRBJ1-1; D remains ambiguous. CDR3 length: 12 amino acids. CDR1 is SEHNR, CDR2 FQNEAQ, per germline (reference sequence). V dropped 1 base and J dropped 7 bases, with 7 bases sitting between them. CDR3 nucleotide sequence: TGTGCCAGCAGCTTAGACCCAGGTGAAGCTTTCTTT. As protein: CASSLDPGEAFF.

The sample holds many counts of this clonotype. The rearrangement joins TRBV20-1 to TRBJ2-1; TRBD2 matches 9 bases. Trimming took 7 bases from V and 10 from J; bases not matched to a gene: 17. The CDR3 is made up of 15 amino acids. CDR1 is DFQATT and CDR2 is SNEGSKA in the germline V gene (reference sequence). CDR3 in amino acids: CSVFSGGGAAREQFF. The CDR3, as DNA: TGCAGTGTGTTCTCTGGCGGGGGGGCAGCAAGGGAGCAGTTCTTC.

The chain recombines TRBV10-1 with TRBJ1-6; TRBD1 is a possible D gene (6 bases). Trimming shortened V by 6 bases and J by 0 bases, and 12 bases separated the two germline ends. CDR3 length equals 16 residues. Germline-derived CDR1 and CDR2 are WNHNN and SYGVQD (reference sequence). CDR3 nucleotide sequence: TGCGCCAGCAGGGCCGACAGGAGCTCCTATAATTCACCCCTCCACTTT. Translated: CASRADRSSYNSPLHF.

The chain uses TRBV19 and TRBJ2-6, with TRBD1 as a possible D gene (6 bases). The V gene's germline CDR1 is LNHDA and CDR2 SQIVND (reference sequence). CDR3 length equals 15 residues. The germline V and J ends were trimmed by 1 base and 3 bases, with 7 bases remaining between them. Here the CDR3 reads CASSIGGGGANVLTF. CDR3 DNA: TGTGCCAGTAGTATAGGAGGGGGTGGGGCCAACGTCCTGACTTTC.

At least ten counts were recorded for this clonotype. The V and J genes are TRBV6-5 and TRBJ1-1, with a possible D match to TRBD1 (6 bases). The CDR3 covers 14 residues. Trimming pared 2 bases from V and 1 base from J, leaving 8 bases between. Germline lookup yields CDR1 MNHEY and CDR2 SVGAGI. This CDR3 is CASSYGGQNTEAFF. The CDR3 DNA reads TGTGCCAGCAGTTACGGGGGCCAGAACACTGAAGCTTTCTTT.

This clonotype was recorded at least ten times. This chain joins TRBV6-1 and TRBJ2-5; possibly TRBD1 for D (5 bases). The CDR3 extends over 13 amino acids. CDR1 MNHNS and CDR2 SASEGT come from the germline V gene. V lost 7 bases and J lost 5, with 14 bases in between. The CDR3 bases are TGTGCCAGCATGGACCCCCAGGGTGAGACCCAGTACTTC. Translated: CASMDPQGETQYF.

This clonotype was recorded at least ten times. The rearrangement joins TRBV5-1 to TRBJ1-2; D call uncertain. V was pared by 1 base and J by 4 bases, with 14 bases between. The CDR3 runs 15 residues. The germline V gene has CDR1 SGHRS and CDR2 YFSETQ. CDR3 residues: CASSLNLEGAYGYTF. CDR3 nucleotide sequence: TGCGCCAGCAGCTTGAACCTAGAGGGAGCCTATGGCTACACCTTC.

The J gene is TRBJ2-7, the V gene TRBV6-1; TRBD1 agrees at 7 bases. The length of the CDR3 is 14 residues. With 7 bases clipped from V and 0 bases from J, the junction kept 6 bases outside the gene matches. Germline CDR1 is MNHNS and CDR2 is SASEGT. CDR3 amino acids: CASNPGQSSYEQYF. The CDR3 DNA reads TGTGCCAGCAACCCGGGACAGAGCTCCTACGAGCAGTACTTC.

This clonotype was seen at least ten times. V and J are TRBV3-1 and TRBJ2-1, with 10 bases matching TRBD2. The V and J ends lost 1 base and 8 bases, in that order; junction bases with no gene match: 5. Per germline, CDR1 LGHDT and CDR2 YNNKEL (reference sequence). The CDR3 has 15 amino acids. The chain's CDR3 is CASSQVLAGGDEQFF. The CDR3 DNA sequence: TGTGCCAGCAGCCAAGTATTAGCGGGAGGCGATGAGCAGTTCTTC.

As for this clonotype: This may arise from a read error, as a much more abundant clone is one base away. The J gene is TRBJ1-1, the V gene TRBV5-1; tentatively, D is TRBD1 (5 bases). Looked up from germline, CDR1 is SGHRS and CDR2 is YFSETQ. The CDR3 totals 13 residues. The CDR3 region is CASSWGEDTEALF. CDR3 coding DNA: TGCGCCAGCAGTTGGGGTGAGGACACTGAAGCTCTCTTT.

At least ten counts were recorded for this clonotype. V and J are TRBV6-4 and TRBJ1-3; D call uncertain. CDR1 MRHNA and CDR2 SNTAGT come from the germline V gene. The CDR3 length is 13 residues. With 7 bases removed from V and 4 bases from J, the gap between germline ends came to 11 bases. The CDR3 sequence is CASIKQLGNTIYF. Written as DNA, the CDR3 is TGTGCCAGCATTAAACAGCTAGGAAACACCATATATTTT.

This clonotype was picked up one time. V usage is TRBV2 and J usage is TRBJ2-6; 7 bases are a match to TRBD1. Germline loops: CDR1 SNHLY, CDR2 FYNNEI. The CDR3 loop spans 18 amino acids. Germline trimming cut 5 bases from V and 0 bases from J; bases unmatched to any gene: 10. The CDR3 region has the DNA TGTGCCAGCAGTAGTCCCGGGACAGTTAGCTCTGGGGCCAACGTCCTGACTTTC. Amino acid sequence: CASSSPGTVSSGANVLTF. Together with reference TRBV2 and TRBJ2-6, the CDR3 gives the full variable domain: EPEVTQTPSHQVTQMGQEVILRCVPISNHLYFYWYRQILGQKVEFLVSFYNNEISEKSEIFDDQFSVERPDGSNFTLKIRSTKLEDSAMYFCASSSPGTVSSGANVLTFGAGSRLTVL.

This clonotype was observed many times. The gene calls are TRBV10-2 and TRBJ2-1, with no clear D. The CDR3 loop spans 11 amino acids. The V gene lost 0 bases and the J gene lost 13 bases, with 7 bases spanning the gap. CDR1 WSHSY and CDR2 SAAADI come from the germline V gene. The CDR3 loop reads CASSESMSQFF. The CDR3, as DNA: TGCGCCAGCAGTGAGTCTATGTCCCAGTTCTTC.

The sample holds many counts of this clonotype. The rearrangement links TRBV6-1 to TRBJ1-2; TRBD1 agrees at 8 bases. Trimming cost V 7 bases and J 5 bases; bases outside gene matches: 9. CDR1 and CDR2 (germline): MNHNS, SASEGT. The CDR3 runs 14 residues. The DNA of the CDR3 is TGTGCCAGCATCAGCCGGGACAGGCCATATGGCTACACCTTC. It translates to CASISRDRPYGYTF.

This clonotype was seen repeatedly, ten times or more. The CDR3: CASSYGGETQYF. For the CDR3, the DNA is TGTGCCAGCAGTTACGGCGGGGAGACCCAGTACTTC. The genes are TRBV6-5 and TRBJ2-5; possibly TRBD2 for D (5 bases). The CDR3 loop spans 12 amino acids. Looked up from germline, CDR1 is MNHEY and CDR2 is SVGAGI. Trimming pared 2 bases from V and 5 bases from J, leaving 6 bases between.

The chain recombines TRBV29-1 with TRBJ2-5; weak D call: TRBD2 (5 bases). V was pared by 4 bases and J by 9 bases, with 24 bases between. The CDR3 sequence is 15 residues long. Germline V CDR1 and CDR2: SQVTM, ANQGSEA. The CDR3 nucleotides are TGCAGCGTTGCACGCACCTCGAACACCGGGGAGCCCCAGTACTTC. Translating it yields CSVARTSNTGEPQYF.

This clonotype occurred many times. The rearrangement links TRBV4-1 to TRBJ1-2; 7 nucleotides agree with TRBD1. J lost 3 bases, V lost 4 bases, and 8 bases had no gene match. From germline, CDR1 is MGHRA and CDR2 YSYEKL. The CDR3 runs 15 residues. The CDR3 loop is CASSRGTGVDYGYTF. The DNA of the CDR3 is TGCGCCAGCAGCCGCGGAACAGGGGTTGACTATGGCTACACCTTC.

This clonotype has at least ten counts. This sequence joins TRBV12-3 or TRBV12-4 and TRBJ1-6; D not resolved. The V end lost 3 bases, the J end lost 1 base, and 7 bases lay between the germline ends. CDR3 length equals 15 residues. The CDR3 DNA is TGTGCCAGCAGTTTGGCAGGTTCCTATAATTCACCCCTCCACTTT. It encodes CASSLAGSYNSPLHF.

The V gene is TRBV10-3, the J gene TRBJ2-7; 9 bases match TRBD2. Germline CDR1 ENHRY, CDR2 SYGVKD. Unmatched junction bases numbered 5, after V lost 4 bases and J lost 4 bases. The CDR3 covers 14 residues. The CDR3 loop reads CAISVGGGAYEQYF. DNA for the CDR3: TGTGCCATCAGTGTGGGCGGGGGGGCATACGAGCAGTACTTC.

V is TRBV19 and J is TRBJ2-1; D is unresolved. Trimming removed 3 bases at V and 0 bases at J, with 9 bases between. The CDR3 length is 15 residues. Germline CDR1 and CDR2: LNHDA and SQIVND (reference sequence). The CDR3 spells CASSISRSSYNEQFF. CDR3 sequence (DNA): TGTGCCAGTAGTATCTCGCGTAGCTCCTACAATGAGCAGTTCTTC.

V gene TRBV5-6 combines with J gene TRBJ1-2; D unclear. Trimming stripped 5 bases from V and 4 bases from J, with 15 bases between. Germline CDR1 and CDR2: SGHDT and YYEEEE. The CDR3 contains 14 residues. The CDR3 here is CASSWSTGVYGYTF. The CDR3 bases are TGTGCCAGCAGTTGGTCTACCGGGGTCTATGGCTACACCTTC.